The rows below give T cell receptor beta chains drawn from one sample of a study of cytomegalovirus exposure and HLA in healthy donors. Assay: immunoSEQ multiplex PCR; the TCRdb copy retains only in-frame clones and omits some. The sample holds 140,000 to 150,000 clones, around 79% seen once. The sample taken for sequencing was PBMCs. These receptors were taken from a woman aged 25-40 years in good health and CMV-seronegative. Each CDR3 is given with its conserved first and last residue. A D gene is named only where the DNA matches it firmly. Size is omitted from some rows. Given values are once, few, many or a class for expanded clones.

CDR3	DNA	size	D	length	J	V
CASSEYWTGEGAFF	TGTGCCAGCAGTGAATATTGGACAGGGGAGGGGGCTTTCTTT	.	TRBD1	14	TRBJ1-1	TRBV25-1
CASSYERTNTGELFF	TGTGCCAGCAGTTATGAGAGGACGAACACCGGGGAGCTGTTTTTT	.	.	15	TRBJ2-2	TRBV6-5
CASSTDRNTGELFF	TGTGCCAGTAGTACAGACAGGAACACCGGGGAGCTGTTTTTT	.	.	14	TRBJ2-2	TRBV19
CASSLRQGSAAFF	TGTGCCAGCAGCCTAAGACAGGGCTCCGCAGCTTTCTTT	once	TRBD1	13	TRBJ1-1	TRBV11-3
CASSDNRGNQPQHF	TGTGCCAGCAGTGATAACAGGGGCAATCAGCCCCAGCATTTT	.	.	14	TRBJ1-5	TRBV6-1
CASRRDRTTYNSPLHF	TGTGCCAGCAGGCGGGACAGGACAACCTATAATTCACCCCTCCACTTT	.	TRBD1	16	TRBJ1-6	TRBV27
CASSSRQGMDEQYF	TGTGCCAGCAGCTCTAGACAGGGGATGGACGAGCAGTACTTC	.	TRBD1	14	TRBJ2-7	TRBV11-2
CASSRDRIYTEAFF	TGCGCCAGCAGTCGGGACAGGATTTACACTGAAGCTTTCTTT	.	TRBD1	14	TRBJ1-1	TRBV10-1
CASSEGSDTQYF	TGTGCCAGCAGTGAGGGGAGTGATACGCAGTATTTT	.	.	12	TRBJ2-3	TRBV25-1
CASSVHSTQETQYF	TGTGCCAGCAGTGTCCACAGTACCCAAGAGACCCAGTACTTC	.	.	14	TRBJ2-5	TRBV6-1
CASRRGDRLLEKLFF	TGCGCCAGCAGGAGGGGGGACAGACTCCTAGAAAAACTGTTTTTT	.	TRBD1	15	TRBJ1-4	TRBV5-1
CASSVAEGKGTEAFF	TGTGCCAGCAGCGTAGCGGAGGGGAAGGGTACTGAAGCTTTCTTT	.	.	15	TRBJ1-1	TRBV9
CASSEAGTVREQFF	TGTGCCAGCAGTGAAGCTGGGACTGTACGGGAGCAGTTCTTC	.	.	14	TRBJ2-1	TRBV2
CASSSPGGGLEKLFF	TGCGCCAGCAGCTCACCCGGGGGGGGCTTGGAAAAACTGTTTTTT	.	.	15	TRBJ1-4	TRBV4-3
CASSRDKANYGYTF	TGTGCCAGCAGCCGAGACAAGGCTAACTATGGCTACACCTTC	.	.	14	TRBJ1-2	TRBV7-2
CASSLGQQETQYF	TGTGCCAGCAGCTTGGGACAGCAAGAGACCCAGTACTTC	.	.	13	TRBJ2-5	TRBV5-4
CASQQGPPNEKLFF	TGTGCCAGCCAACAGGGTCCACCTAATGAAAAACTGTTTTTT	.	.	14	TRBJ1-4	TRBV19
CASSKGDRTNEQFF	TGCGCCAGCAGCAAGGGGGACAGAACGAATGAGCAGTTCTTC	.	TRBD1	14	TRBJ2-1	TRBV5-1
CASSGFTGDTEAFF	TGTGCCAGCAGCGGTTTTACAGGGGACACTGAAGCTTTCTTT	few	TRBD1	14	TRBJ1-1	TRBV2
CSVGGGGEYTEAFF	TGCAGCGTTGGAGGGGGCGGTGAATACACTGAAGCTTTCTTT	.	TRBD1	14	TRBJ1-1	TRBV29-1
CASRAQGLSGDTQYF	TGTGCCAGCAGGGCACAGGGATTGAGTGGGGATACGCAGTATTTT	.	.	15	TRBJ2-3	TRBV2
CASRPFPAGGADTQYF	TGTGCCAGCAGACCTTTTCCCGCGGGGGGCGCAGATACGCAGTATTTT	once	TRBD2	16	TRBJ2-3	TRBV9
CASTSYGVHGYTF	TGTGCCAGTACATCTTACGGGGTCCATGGCTACACCTTC	.	.	13	TRBJ1-2	TRBV19
CASSGHPGQGRFRGYTF	TGTGCCAGCAGCGGCCATCCGGGACAGGGGCGTTTTCGGGGCTACACCTTC	.	TRBD1	17	TRBJ1-2	TRBV9
CASSIAGGRTEAFF	TGTGCCAGTAGTATAGCAGGGGGTAGGACTGAAGCTTTCTTT	.	TRBD1	14	TRBJ1-1	TRBV19
CASSEASGGAYEQYF	TGTGCCAGCAGTGAAGCTAGCGGGGGGGCCTACGAGCAGTACTTC	many	TRBD2	15	TRBJ2-7	TRBV6-1
CTSSHQAGGLDTQYF	TGCACCAGCAGCCACCAAGCGGGGGGATTGGATACGCAGTATTTT	.	.	15	TRBJ2-3	TRBV1
CASSLTAGESSYNEQFF	TGTGCCAGCAGCCTCACAGCGGGGGAGAGTTCCTACAATGAGCAGTTCTTC	.	TRBD2	17	TRBJ2-1	TRBV4-2
CASSLATGSGNTIYF	TGTGCCAGCAGCTTAGCCACAGGCTCTGGAAACACCATATATTTT	.	.	15	TRBJ1-3	TRBV7-9
CASSDPGQAYEQYF	TGCGCCAGCAGCGATCCGGGACAGGCCTACGAGCAGTACTTC	.	TRBD1	14	TRBJ2-7	TRBV5-1
CASGPGQGSDEQYF	TGCGCCAGCGGGCCGGGACAGGGGTCTGACGAGCAGTACTTC	.	TRBD1	14	TRBJ2-7	TRBV5-1
CASSQRGGYTF	TGTGCCAGCAGCCAAAGAGGTGGCTACACCTTC	.	.	11	TRBJ1-2	TRBV4-2
CSVSHTRDYEQYF	TGCAGCGTCAGCCATACCCGGGACTACGAGCAGTACTTC	.	.	13	TRBJ2-7	TRBV29-1
CASSKGPSGGANYHYEQYF	TGTGCCAGCAGCAAAGGCCCTAGCGGGGGGGCCAATTATCACTACGAGCAGTACTTC	.	.	19	TRBJ2-7	TRBV21-1
CASSPRTGTTDSPLHF	TGTGCCAGCTCACCTCGAACCGGGACAACGGATTCACCCCTCCACTTT	.	.	16	TRBJ1-6	TRBV18
CASSLLQGNQPQHF	TGTGCTAGCAGCTTGCTACAGGGAAATCAGCCCCAGCATTTT	.	.	14	TRBJ1-5	TRBV5-5
CASSLAGLTRSGGKETQYF	TGTGCCAGCAGCTTAGCCGGCCTCACGCGCAGCGGGGGAAAAGAGACCCAGTACTTC	.	TRBD2	19	TRBJ2-5	TRBV7-8
CASRPGTLSSGNTIYF	TGTGCCAGCAGACCGGGGACATTGAGCTCTGGAAACACCATATATTTT	.	.	16	TRBJ1-3	TRBV6-6
CSALLPGQGTNYGYTF	TGCAGCGCCTTGCTGCCTGGACAGGGAACTAACTATGGCTACACCTTC	.	TRBD1	16	TRBJ1-2	TRBV29-1
CASSLQGARGYTF	TGTGCCAGCAGCTTACAGGGGGCTAGGGGCTACACCTTC	.	TRBD1	13	TRBJ1-2	TRBV7-2
CASSRGTDQPQHF	TGTGCCAGCTCCCGTGGGACAGATCAGCCCCAGCATTTT	few	TRBD1	13	TRBJ1-5	TRBV18
CASSLLGIYYGYTF	TGTGCCAGCAGCTTACTCGGGATATACTATGGCTACACCTTC	.	.	14	TRBJ1-2	TRBV5-4
CASSQLGGSTYEQYF	TGTGCCAGCAGCCAACTGGGGGGGTCCACCTACGAGCAGTACTTC	.	TRBD2	15	TRBJ2-7	TRBV6-5
CASSPAYAGNPLVNEKLFF	TGTGCCAGCAGCCCGGCCTACGCAGGGAATCCCTTGGTTAATGAAAAACTGTTTTTT	once	.	19	TRBJ1-4	TRBV5-6
CASSLDRESSPLHF	TGCGCCAGCAGCTTGGACAGGGAGAGTTCACCCCTCCACTTT	.	.	14	TRBJ1-6	TRBV5-1
CASSERAYNEQFF	TGTGCCAGTAGCGAGAGGGCCTACAATGAGCAGTTCTTC	.	.	13	TRBJ2-1	TRBV19
CASSQVGVPEAFF	TGCGCCAGCAGCCAAGTAGGGGTCCCTGAAGCTTTCTTT	.	.	13	TRBJ1-1	TRBV4-1
CASSLAQGGNTEAFF	TGTGCCAGCAGCTTAGCGCAGGGGGGGAACACTGAAGCTTTCTTT	.	TRBD1	15	TRBJ1-1	TRBV7-2
CASSGTLSSNYGYTF	TGTGCCAGCAGCGGGACACTATCCTCTAACTATGGCTACACCTTC	few	.	15	TRBJ1-2	TRBV5-5
CASSVEEGAADTQYF	TGTGCCAGCAGCGTAGAGGAGGGGGCGGCAGATACGCAGTATTTT	.	.	15	TRBJ2-3	TRBV9
CATARTSSNEQFF	TGTGCCACCGCTCGGACTAGCTCGAATGAGCAGTTCTTC	.	TRBD2	13	TRBJ2-1	TRBV11-3